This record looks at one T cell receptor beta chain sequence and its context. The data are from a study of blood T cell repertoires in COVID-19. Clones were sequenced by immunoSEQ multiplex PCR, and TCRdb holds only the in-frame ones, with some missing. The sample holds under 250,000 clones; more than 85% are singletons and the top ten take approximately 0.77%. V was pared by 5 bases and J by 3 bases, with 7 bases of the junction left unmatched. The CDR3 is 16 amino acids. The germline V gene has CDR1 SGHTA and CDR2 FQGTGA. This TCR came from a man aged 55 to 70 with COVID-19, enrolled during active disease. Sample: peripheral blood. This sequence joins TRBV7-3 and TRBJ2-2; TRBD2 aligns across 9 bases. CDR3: CASSPGTSRYTGELFF. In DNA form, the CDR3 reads TGTGCCAGCAGCCCAGGGACTAGCCGCTACACCGGGGAGCTGTTTTTT.